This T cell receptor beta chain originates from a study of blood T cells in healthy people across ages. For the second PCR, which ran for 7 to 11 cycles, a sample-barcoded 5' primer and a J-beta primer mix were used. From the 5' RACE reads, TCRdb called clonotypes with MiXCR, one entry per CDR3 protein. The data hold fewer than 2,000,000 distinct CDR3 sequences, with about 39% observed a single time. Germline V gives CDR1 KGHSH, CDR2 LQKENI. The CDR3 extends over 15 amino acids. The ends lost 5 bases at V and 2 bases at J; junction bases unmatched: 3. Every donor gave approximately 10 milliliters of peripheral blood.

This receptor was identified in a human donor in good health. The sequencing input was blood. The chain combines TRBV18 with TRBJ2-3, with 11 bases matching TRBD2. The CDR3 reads CASSGTSGATDTQYF. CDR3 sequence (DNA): TGTGCCAGCTCAGGGACTAGCGGAGCCACAGATACGCAGTATTTT.